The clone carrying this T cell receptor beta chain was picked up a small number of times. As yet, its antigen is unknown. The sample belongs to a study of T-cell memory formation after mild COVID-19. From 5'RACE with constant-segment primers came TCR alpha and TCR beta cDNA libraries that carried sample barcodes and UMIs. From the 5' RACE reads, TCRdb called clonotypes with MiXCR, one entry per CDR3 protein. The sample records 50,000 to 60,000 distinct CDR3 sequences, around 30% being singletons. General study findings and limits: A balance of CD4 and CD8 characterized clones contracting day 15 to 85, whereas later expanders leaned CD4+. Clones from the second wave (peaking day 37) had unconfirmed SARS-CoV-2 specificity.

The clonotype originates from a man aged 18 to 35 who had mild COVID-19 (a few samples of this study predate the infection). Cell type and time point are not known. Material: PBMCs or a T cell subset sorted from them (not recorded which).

CDR3 sequence (DNA): TGCGCCAGCAGCTCCTTTCGGGGATACCAAGAGACCCAGTACTTC. Its translation: CASSSFRGYQETQYF. V usage is TRBV4-1 and J usage is TRBJ2-5, with D tentatively TRBD2 (5 bases). CDR1 and CDR2 (germline): MGHRA, YSYEKL. Trimming shortened V by 5 bases and J by 0 bases, and 13 bases separated the two germline ends. The CDR3 covers 15 residues.